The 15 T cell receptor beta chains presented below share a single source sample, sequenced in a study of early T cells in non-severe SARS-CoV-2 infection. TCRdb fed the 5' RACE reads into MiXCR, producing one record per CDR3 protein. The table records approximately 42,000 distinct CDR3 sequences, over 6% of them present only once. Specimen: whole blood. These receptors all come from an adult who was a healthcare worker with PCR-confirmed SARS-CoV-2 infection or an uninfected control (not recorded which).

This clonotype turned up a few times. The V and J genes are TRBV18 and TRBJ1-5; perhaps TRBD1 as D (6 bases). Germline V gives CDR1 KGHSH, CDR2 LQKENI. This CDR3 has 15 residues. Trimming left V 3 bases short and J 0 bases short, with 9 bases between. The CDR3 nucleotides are TGTGCCAGCTCACCCGGGACAACTAGCAATCAGCCCCAGCATTTT. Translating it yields CASSPGTTSNQPQHF.

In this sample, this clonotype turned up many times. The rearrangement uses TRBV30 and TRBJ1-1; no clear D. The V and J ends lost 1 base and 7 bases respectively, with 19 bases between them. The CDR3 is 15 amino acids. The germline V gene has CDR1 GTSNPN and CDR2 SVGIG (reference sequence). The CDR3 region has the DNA TGTGCCTGGAGTGCTTATAAAGAGGCAGCAGATGAAGCTTTCTTT. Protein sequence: CAWSAYKEAADEAFF.

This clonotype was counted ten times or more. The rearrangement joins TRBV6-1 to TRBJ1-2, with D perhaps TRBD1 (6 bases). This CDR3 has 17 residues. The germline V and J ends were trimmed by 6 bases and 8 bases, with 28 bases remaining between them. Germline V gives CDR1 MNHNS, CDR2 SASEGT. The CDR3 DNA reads TGTGCCAGCAGGTCTCCGGCTTCCGCGGCGGGGGCCTGGGGCTACACCTTC. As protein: CASRSPASAAGAWGYTF.

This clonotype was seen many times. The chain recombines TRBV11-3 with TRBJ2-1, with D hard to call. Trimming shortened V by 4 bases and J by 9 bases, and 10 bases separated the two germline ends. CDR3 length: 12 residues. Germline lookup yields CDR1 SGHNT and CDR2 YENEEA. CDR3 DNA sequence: TGTGCCAGCAGCTCTAGGGAATCTGAGCAGTTCTTC. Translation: CASSSRESEQFF.

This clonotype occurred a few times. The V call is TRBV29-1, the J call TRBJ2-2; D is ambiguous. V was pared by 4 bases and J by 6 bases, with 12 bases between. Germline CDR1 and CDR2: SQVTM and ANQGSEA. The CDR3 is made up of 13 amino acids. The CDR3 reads CSVVGIRAGELFF. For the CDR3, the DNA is TGCAGCGTTGTGGGGATACGGGCCGGGGAGCTGTTTTTT.

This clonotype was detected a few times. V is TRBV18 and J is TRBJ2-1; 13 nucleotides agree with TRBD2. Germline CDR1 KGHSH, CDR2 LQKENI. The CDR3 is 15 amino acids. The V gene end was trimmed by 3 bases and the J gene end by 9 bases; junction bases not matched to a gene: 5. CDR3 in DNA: TGTGCCAGCTCACCTCCGGGACTAGCGGGGTCTGAGCAGTTCTTC. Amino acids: CASSPPGLAGSEQFF.

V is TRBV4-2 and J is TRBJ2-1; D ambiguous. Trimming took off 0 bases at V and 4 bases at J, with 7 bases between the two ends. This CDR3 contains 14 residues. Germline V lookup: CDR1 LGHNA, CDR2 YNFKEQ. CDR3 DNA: TGTGCCAGCAGCCAAGATCCCGCATACAATGAGCAGTTCTTC. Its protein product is CASSQDPAYNEQFF.

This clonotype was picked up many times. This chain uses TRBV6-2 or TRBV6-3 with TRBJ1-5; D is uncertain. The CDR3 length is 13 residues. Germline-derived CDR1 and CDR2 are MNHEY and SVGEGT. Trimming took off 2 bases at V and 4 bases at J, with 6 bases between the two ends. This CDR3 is CASSYGLNQPQHF. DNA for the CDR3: TGTGCCAGCAGTTACGGGTTAAATCAGCCCCAGCATTTT.

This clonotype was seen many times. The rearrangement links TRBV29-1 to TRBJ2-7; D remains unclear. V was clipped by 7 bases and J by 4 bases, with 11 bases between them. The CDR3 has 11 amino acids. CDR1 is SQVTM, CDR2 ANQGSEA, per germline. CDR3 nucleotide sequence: TGCAGCGCCGTCACTCTGTACGAGCAGTACTTC. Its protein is CSAVTLYEQYF.

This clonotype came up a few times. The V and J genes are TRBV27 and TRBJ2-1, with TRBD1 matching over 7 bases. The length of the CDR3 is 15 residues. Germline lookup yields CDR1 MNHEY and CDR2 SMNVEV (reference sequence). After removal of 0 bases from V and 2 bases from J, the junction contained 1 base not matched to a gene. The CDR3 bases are TGTGCCAGCAGTTTATCGGGACAGCCCTACAATGAGCAGTTCTTC. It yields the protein CASSLSGQPYNEQFF.

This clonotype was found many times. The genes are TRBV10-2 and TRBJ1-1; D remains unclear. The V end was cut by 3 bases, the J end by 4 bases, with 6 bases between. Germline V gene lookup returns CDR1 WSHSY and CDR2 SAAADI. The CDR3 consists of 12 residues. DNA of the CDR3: TGCGCCAGCAGTGACCCCCGCACTGAAGCTTTCTTT. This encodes CASSDPRTEAFF.

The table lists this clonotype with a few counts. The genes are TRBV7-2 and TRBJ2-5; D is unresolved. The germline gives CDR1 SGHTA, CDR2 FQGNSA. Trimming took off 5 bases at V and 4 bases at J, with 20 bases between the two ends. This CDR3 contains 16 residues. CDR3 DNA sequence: TGTGCCAGCAGCCGAAACTCCGGACCACTTTTAGAGACCCAGTACTTC. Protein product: CASSRNSGPLLETQYF.

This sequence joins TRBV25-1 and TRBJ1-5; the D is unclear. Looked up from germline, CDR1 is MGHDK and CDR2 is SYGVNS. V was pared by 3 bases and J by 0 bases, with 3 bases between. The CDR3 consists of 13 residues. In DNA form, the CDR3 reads TGTGCCAGCAGTGAGCTTAGCAATCAGCCCCAGCATTTT. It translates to CASSELSNQPQHF.

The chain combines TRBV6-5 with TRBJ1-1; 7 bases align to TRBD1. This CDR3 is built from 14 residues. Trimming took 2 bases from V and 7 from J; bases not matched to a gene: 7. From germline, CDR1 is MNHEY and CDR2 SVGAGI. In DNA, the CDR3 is TGTGCCAGCAGTTACCAAGACAGGGCCTTTGAAGCTTTCTTT. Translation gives CASSYQDRAFEAFF.

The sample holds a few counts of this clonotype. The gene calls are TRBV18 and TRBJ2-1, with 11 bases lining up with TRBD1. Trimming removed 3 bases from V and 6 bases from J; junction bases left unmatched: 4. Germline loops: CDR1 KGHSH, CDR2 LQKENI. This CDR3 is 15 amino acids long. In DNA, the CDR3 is TGTGCCAGCTCACCCGGACAGGGGGCGGTCAATGAGCAGTTCTTC. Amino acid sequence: CASSPGQGAVNEQFF.